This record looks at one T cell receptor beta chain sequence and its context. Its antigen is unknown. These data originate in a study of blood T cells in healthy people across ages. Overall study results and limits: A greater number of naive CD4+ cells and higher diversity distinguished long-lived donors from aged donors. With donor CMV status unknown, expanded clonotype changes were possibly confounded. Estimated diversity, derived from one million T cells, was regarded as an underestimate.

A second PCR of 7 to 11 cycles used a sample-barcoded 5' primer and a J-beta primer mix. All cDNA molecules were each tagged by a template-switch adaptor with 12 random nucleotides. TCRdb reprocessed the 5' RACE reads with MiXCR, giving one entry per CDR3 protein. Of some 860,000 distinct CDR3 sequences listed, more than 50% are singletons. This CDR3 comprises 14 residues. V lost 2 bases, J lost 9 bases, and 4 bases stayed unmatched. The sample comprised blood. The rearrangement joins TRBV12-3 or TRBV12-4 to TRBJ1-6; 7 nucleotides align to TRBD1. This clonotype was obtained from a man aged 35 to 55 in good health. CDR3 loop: CASSLSPGGSPLHF. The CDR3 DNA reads TGTGCCAGCAGTTTATCCCCAGGGGGTTCACCCCTCCACTTT.